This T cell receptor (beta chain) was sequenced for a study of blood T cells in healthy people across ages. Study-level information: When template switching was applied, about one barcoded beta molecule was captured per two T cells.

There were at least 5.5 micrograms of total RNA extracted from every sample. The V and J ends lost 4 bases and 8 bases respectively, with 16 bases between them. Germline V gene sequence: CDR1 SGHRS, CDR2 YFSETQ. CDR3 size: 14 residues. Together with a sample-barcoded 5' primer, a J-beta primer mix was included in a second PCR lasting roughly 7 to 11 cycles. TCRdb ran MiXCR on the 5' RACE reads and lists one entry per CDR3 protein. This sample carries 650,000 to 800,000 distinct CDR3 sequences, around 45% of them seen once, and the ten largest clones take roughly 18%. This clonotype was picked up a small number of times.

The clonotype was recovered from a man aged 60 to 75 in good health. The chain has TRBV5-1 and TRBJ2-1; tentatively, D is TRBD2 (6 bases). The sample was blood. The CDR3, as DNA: TGCGCCAGCAGCCCCCAAGGAGGGGTAGATGAGCAGTTCTTC. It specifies CASSPQGGVDEQFF.